This entry features one TCR beta chain sequence. The Seattle site enrolled patients during active infection and followed them longitudinally. This sample is drawn from a study of blood T cell repertoires in COVID-19. Study background: Acute and convalescent COVID-19 samples came from the United States, Italy and Spain. The analysed material was cDNA or gDNA that came from T cells, B-cell-depleted T cells, or PBMCs.

How the authors handled the data: Quantification of nucleated cells was approximated via reference gene primer amplification. Clones were sequenced by immunoSEQ multiplex PCR, and TCRdb holds only the in-frame ones, with some missing. V and J calls plus clone size are reproduced from that table; the DNA served to infer D and trimming. The sample records 140,000 to 150,000 clones, about 88% being singletons. Sequencing was carried out using peripheral blood. The TCR was taken from a human donor with COVID-19, enrolled during active disease. The donor label of this sample is uncertain.

The CDR3 here is CASRSPNGYTF. In DNA form, the CDR3 reads TGTGCCAGTAGATCCCCCAATGGCTACACCTTC. The genes are TRBV19 and TRBJ1-2; D remains unclear. V was cut by 6 bases and J by 6 bases, with 8 bases left in between. The CDR3 sequence is 11 residues long. Germline loops: CDR1 LNHDA, CDR2 SQIVND (reference sequence).